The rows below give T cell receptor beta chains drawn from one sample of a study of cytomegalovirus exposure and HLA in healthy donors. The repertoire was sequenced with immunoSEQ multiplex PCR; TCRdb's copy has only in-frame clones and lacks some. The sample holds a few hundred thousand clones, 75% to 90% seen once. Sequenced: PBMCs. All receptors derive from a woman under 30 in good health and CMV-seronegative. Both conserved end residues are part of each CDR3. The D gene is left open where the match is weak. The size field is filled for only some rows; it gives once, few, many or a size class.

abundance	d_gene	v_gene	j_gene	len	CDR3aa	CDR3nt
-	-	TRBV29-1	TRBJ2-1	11	CSSRGYNEQFF	TGCAGCTCCCGAGGCTACAATGAGCAGTTCTTC
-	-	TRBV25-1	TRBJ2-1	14	CASSVRGRYNEQFF	TGTGCCAGCAGTGTTCGCGGTAGGTACAATGAGCAGTTCTTC
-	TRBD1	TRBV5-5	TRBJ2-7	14	CASSSRDRGHEQYF	TGTGCCAGCAGCTCCCGGGACAGGGGACACGAGCAGTACTTC
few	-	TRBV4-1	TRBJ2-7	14	CASSQELAAYEQYF	TGCGCCAGCAGCCAAGAGTTGGCGGCCTACGAGCAGTACTTC
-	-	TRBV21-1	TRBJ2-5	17	CASSKATSGGAGETQYF	TGTGCCAGCAGCAAAGCGACTAGCGGGGGGGCGGGAGAGACCCAGTACTTC
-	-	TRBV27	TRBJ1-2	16	CASSLLGTQHSYGYTF	TGTGCCAGCAGTTTATTAGGGACACAACATTCCTATGGCTACACCTTC
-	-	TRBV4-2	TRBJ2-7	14	CASSQGDISYEQYF	TGTGCCAGCAGCCAAGGGGACATATCCTACGAGCAGTACTTC
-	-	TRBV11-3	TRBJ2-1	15	CASSLGDRDNNEQFF	TGTGCCAGCAGCTTAGGAGACAGAGACAACAATGAGCAGTTCTTC
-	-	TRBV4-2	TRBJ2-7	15	CASSQGASTAYEQYF	TGTGCCAGCAGCCAAGGTGCGTCCACGGCCTACGAGCAGTACTTC
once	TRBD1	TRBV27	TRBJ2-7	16	CASSPHPTGFLDEQYF	TGTGCCAGCAGTCCCCACCCGACAGGGTTTTTAGACGAGCAGTACTTC
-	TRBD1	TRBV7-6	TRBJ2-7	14	CASSSGQGPYEQYF	TGTGCCAGCAGCTCGGGACAGGGGCCCTACGAGCAGTACTTC
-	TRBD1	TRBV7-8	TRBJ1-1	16	CASASGGQFRNTEAFF	TGTGCCAGCGCTAGCGGGGGACAGTTCCGGAACACTGAAGCTTTCTTT
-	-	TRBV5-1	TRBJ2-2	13	CASSLGQSGELFF	TGCGCCAGCAGCTTGGGGCAGTCCGGGGAGCTGTTTTTT
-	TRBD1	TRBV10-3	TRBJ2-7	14	CAISERDRVYEQYF	TGTGCCATCAGTGAGAGGGACAGGGTCTACGAGCAGTACTTC
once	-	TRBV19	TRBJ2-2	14	CASLVRVNTGELFF	TGTGCCAGTTTGGTCCGGGTGAACACCGGGGAGCTGTTTTTT
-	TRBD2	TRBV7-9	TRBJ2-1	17	CASTDKPGLAAYNEQFF	TGTGCCAGCACCGATAAACCGGGACTAGCAGCATACAATGAGCAGTTCTTC
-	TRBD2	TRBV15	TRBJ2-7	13	CATRVSGTYEQYF	TGTGCCACCAGGGTTAGCGGGACCTACGAGCAGTACTTC
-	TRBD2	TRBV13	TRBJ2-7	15	CASSRGLAGGYEQYF	TGTGCCAGCAGCCGAGGACTAGCGGGAGGGTACGAGCAGTACTTC
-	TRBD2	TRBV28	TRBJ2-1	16	CASSRLLAPSYNEQFF	TGTGCCAGCAGTAGACTACTAGCGCCGTCCTACAATGAGCAGTTCTTC
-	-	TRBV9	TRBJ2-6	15	CASSVAYSGANVLTF	TGTGCCAGCAGCGTTGCGTACTCTGGGGCCAACGTCCTGACTTTC
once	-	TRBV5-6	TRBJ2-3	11	CASSSTDTQYF	TGTGCCAGCAGTTCGACAGATACGCAGTATTTT
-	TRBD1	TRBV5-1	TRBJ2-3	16	CASSPQTGGGPNTQYF	TGCGCCAGCAGCCCCCAGACAGGGGGAGGCCCCAATACGCAGTATTTT
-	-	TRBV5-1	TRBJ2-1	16	CASSTLALSSYNEQFF	TGCGCCAGCAGCACCTTAGCGTTGAGCTCCTACAATGAGCAGTTCTTC
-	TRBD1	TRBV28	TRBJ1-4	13	CASTGTGDQKLFF	TGTGCCAGCACCGGGACAGGTGACCAAAAACTGTTTTTT
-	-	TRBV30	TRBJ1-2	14	CAWSRGAQNYGYTF	TGTGCCTGGAGTCGGGGGGCGCAGAACTATGGCTACACCTTC
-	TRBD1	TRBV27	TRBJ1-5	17	CASPFWPGTGRNQPQHF	TGTGCCAGCCCATTTTGGCCCGGGACAGGGCGCAATCAGCCCCAGCATTTT
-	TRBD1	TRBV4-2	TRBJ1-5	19	CASSYKISRGLRGNQPQHF	TGTGCCAGCAGCTACAAAATCAGCAGGGGGCTTCGGGGCAATCAGCCCCAGCATTTT